A single sample is the source of the 15 T cell receptor beta chains below, sequenced in a study of T cells in Graves' hyperthyroidism and ophthalmopathy. It was RNA transcripts that yielded the amplified TCR beta CDR3 regions. HTBI primers drove first-round RT-PCR of the TCR CDR3. TCRdb processed the multiplex PCR reads anew with MiXCR; each CDR3 protein has one entry. The sample carries 340,000 or so distinct CDR3 sequences, about 21% recorded once. Sequenced sample: blood. Receptors were obtained from a woman between 45 and 65 years old with Graves' hyperthyroidism.

At least ten counts were recorded for this clonotype. The V call is TRBV27, the J call TRBJ2-7; D is unresolved. The CDR3 covers 14 residues. Trimming removed 2 bases from V and 3 bases from J, with 11 bases in between. Germline values: CDR1 MNHEY, CDR2 SMNVEV (reference sequence). Here the CDR3 DNA reads TGTGCCAGCAGTTTAAAACCCGACTTCTACGAGCAGTACTTC. This translates into CASSLKPDFYEQYF.

The sample holds many counts of this clonotype. The V and J genes are TRBV6-1 and TRBJ2-4; 7 bases match TRBD1. Germline V gives CDR1 MNHNS, CDR2 SASEGT. The V and J ends lost 10 bases and 7 bases, in that order; junction bases with no gene match: 7. The CDR3 runs to 12 residues. The CDR3 DNA is TGTGCCACCCAACCGACAGGGAACATTCAGTACTTC. Protein product: CATQPTGNIQYF.

There are many counts of this clonotype. This chain connects TRBV10-3 to TRBJ1-1, with D possibly matching TRBD1 (5 bases). The CDR3 consists of 13 residues. Trimming shortened V by 5 bases and J by 2 bases, and 9 bases separated the two germline ends. Germline CDR1 ENHRY, CDR2 SYGVKD. CDR3: CAISKTDNTEAFF. The CDR3 DNA is TGTGCCATCAGTAAGACAGATAACACTGAAGCTTTCTTT.

This clonotype was seen at least ten times. The chain joins TRBV28 to TRBJ2-7; D is unclear. Trimming pared 5 bases from V and 4 bases from J, leaving 9 bases between. CDR1 MDHEN and CDR2 SYDVKM come from the germline V gene. The CDR3 extends over 12 amino acids. The CDR3 DNA follows: TGTGCCAGCAGTCTGACAAGATACGAGCAGTACTTC. Encoded protein: CASSLTRYEQYF.

This clonotype was counted ten times or more. The chain links TRBV7-9 to TRBJ2-5, with D perhaps matching TRBD2 (6 bases). The CDR3 has 14 amino acids. The ends were cut back, 3 bases at V and 1 base at J, with 9 bases in the middle. Germline CDR1 SEHNR, CDR2 FQNEAQ (reference sequence). The CDR3 coding sequence is TGTGCCAGCAGCTTCCGGGAGATCCAAGAGACCCAGTACTTC. Protein sequence: CASSFREIQETQYF.

The chain combines TRBV12-3 or TRBV12-4 with TRBJ1-1, with unresolved D. CDR3 size: 12 residues. Trimming stripped 6 bases from V and 2 bases from J, with 7 bases between. CDR3 DNA sequence: TGTGCCAGCAGACACAGAAACACTGAAGCTTTCTTT. Its translation: CASRHRNTEAFF.

This clonotype was detected ten times or more. The chain recombines TRBV18 with TRBJ2-5, with no clear D. CDR1 and CDR2 (germline): KGHSH, LQKENI. The CDR3 contains 13 residues. Trimming pared 4 bases from V and 3 bases from J, leaving 9 bases between. CDR3 in DNA: TGTGCCAGCTCACATGGGTGGGAAGAGACCCAGTACTTC. It codes for CASSHGWEETQYF.

This clonotype was counted a few times. The chain links TRBV20-1 to TRBJ1-1; a weak D match, TRBD1 (6 bases). Germline V CDR1 and CDR2: DFQATT, SNEGSKA (reference sequence). The CDR3 sequence is 11 residues long. The V and J ends lost 6 bases and 10 bases respectively, with 15 bases between them. CDR3 sequence reads: CSAQDSSRAFF. CDR3 nucleotide sequence: TGCAGTGCCCAGGACAGTTCGCGAGCTTTCTTT.

This clonotype occurred many times. J is TRBJ1-2 and V is TRBV20-1, with 8 bases that match TRBD1. V was pared by 0 bases and J by 4 bases, with 7 bases of the junction left unmatched. The length of the CDR3 is 15 residues. Germline lookup yields CDR1 DFQATT and CDR2 SNEGSKA (reference sequence). CDR3 DNA: TGCAGTGCTAGAGATCAGGGGACAGGCGCCTATGGCTACACCTTC. Amino acid sequence: CSARDQGTGAYGYTF.

This clonotype appeared many times. The gene calls are TRBV28 and TRBJ1-2; no firm D call. Trimming took 6 bases from V and 4 from J, leaving 3 bases between them. The CDR3 extends over 10 amino acids. Germline lookup yields CDR1 MDHEN and CDR2 SYDVKM. The CDR3 is CASSSYGYTF. Written as DNA, the CDR3 is TGTGCCAGCAGCTCCTATGGCTACACCTTC.

This clonotype was seen ten or more times. The rearrangement uses TRBV3-1 and TRBJ2-3, with 12 bases aligning to TRBD2. CDR1 LGHDT and CDR2 YNNKEL come from the germline V gene (reference sequence). This CDR3 contains 19 residues. V lost 1 base, J lost 2 bases, and 10 bases stayed unmatched. The CDR3 loop reads CASSQVRLAGVSLTDTQYF. The DNA for the CDR3 is TGTGCCAGCAGCCAAGTCCGACTAGCGGGGGTGTCCCTCACAGATACGCAGTATTTT.

The chain joins TRBV6-1 to TRBJ2-7; D is perhaps TRBD2 (5 bases). Per the germline V gene, CDR1 is MNHNS and CDR2 is SASEGT. The CDR3 loop spans 13 amino acids. V shed 4 bases and J shed 6 bases, with 13 bases lying between them. In DNA form, the CDR3 reads TGTGCCAGCAGTGCAGGAGAGGGTGGCGAGCAGTACTTC. Encoded protein: CASSAGEGGEQYF.

In its sample, this clonotype was seen a few times. The chain joins TRBV3-1 to TRBJ2-5, with 8 bases fitting TRBD2. The junction had 10 bases not matched to a gene; V was cut back by 4 bases and J by 0 bases. There are 17 residues in the CDR3. Germline CDR1 is LGHDT and CDR2 is YNNKEL (reference sequence). As DNA, the CDR3 is TGTGCCAGCAGCCCTAAGATAGGCGGGAGGAACCAAGAGACCCAGTACTTC. Residues: CASSPKIGGRNQETQYF.

The table lists this clonotype with a count of one. The genes are TRBV14 and TRBJ2-6; maybe TRBD1 (6 bases). Germline V gives CDR1 SGHDN, CDR2 FVKESK. Trimming left V 3 bases short and J 0 bases short, with 18 bases between. CDR3 length: 19 residues. The chain's CDR3 is CASSHLWGQGGSGANVLTF. The CDR3 DNA is TGTGCCAGCAGCCACCTATGGGGACAAGGGGGCTCTGGGGCCAACGTCCTGACTTTC.

This clonotype was detected many times. The V and J genes are TRBV2 and TRBJ1-4; D remains ambiguous. The germline gives CDR1 SNHLY, CDR2 FYNNEI. Deletions cut 8 bases from V and 6 bases from J, with 22 bases between. This CDR3 contains 16 residues. CDR3 coding DNA: TGTGCCAGCGCCTACCCTATTGGGGAGAGGGATGAAAAACTGTTTTTT. Translating it yields CASAYPIGERDEKLFF.